Included here is one T cell receptor (beta chain) sequence, with context. What it binds is unknown. Autologous stem cell transplantation was followed by relapse in every patient, and brentuximab vedotin exposure varied. The best responses consisted of complete response, partial response or progressive disease. The sample belongs to a study of PD-1 blockade in classical Hodgkin lymphoma. Clones were sequenced by immunoSEQ multiplex PCR, and TCRdb holds only the in-frame ones, with some missing. The data contain roughly 40,000 clones, 87% of them seen just once; the ten biggest clones take up approximately 8.8%. Study conclusions and caveats: Patients excluded were those beginning nivolumab under 1 year after ASCT. Relapsed/refractory patients reportedly had the lowest baseline TCR diversity, below newly diagnosed patients, who were below healthy donors.

This TCR was sampled from a human donor with classical Hodgkin lymphoma. This specimen was peripheral blood mononuclear cells (PBMCs), taken at baseline.

The CDR3 reads CASSEAGSNEKLFF. DNA of the CDR3: TGCGCCAGCAGTGAGGCAGGGTCTAATGAAAAACTGTTTTTT. This chain uses TRBV10-2 with TRBJ1-4; D perhaps matches TRBD1 (5 bases). Between the trimmed V and J ends, which lost 2 bases and 3 bases, there was a span of 7 bases. The germline V gene has CDR1 WSHSY and CDR2 SAAADI. The CDR3 consists of 14 residues.